This T cell receptor beta chain was recorded in a study of graft-versus-host responses after intestinal transplantation. Across the study: Anti-thymocyte globulin induction was given to all recipients, followed by tacrolimus and steroids for around 3 years. Regarding the study as a whole: Recipient marrow showed GvH clones, some seen first in ileum or blood. Early HvG declines after transplant were associated with peak circulating GvH clone levels. Those patients showing graft-donor T cell macrochimerism displayed high graft-versus-host to host-versus-graft clonal ratios in allografts.

Sequenced by immunoSEQ multiplex PCR; TCRdb stores in-frame clones only, minus some. The sample lists under 25,000 clones, about nine tenths occurring once. V gave up 4 bases and J gave up 1 base, with 10 bases separating them. This CDR3 contains 14 residues. The germline CDR1 and CDR2 sequences are MNHNY and SVGAGI (reference sequence). Notes on this clone: The target antigen is unknown.

This sequence joins TRBV6-6 and TRBJ1-1; no reliable D call. This sequence was found in a human patient who received an intestinal transplant, so some T cells may come from the graft donor. The source was PBMCs, collected around 230 days after intestinal transplant. The CDR3 DNA sequence: TGTGCCAGCAGTTCTCACCCAAGGAACACTGAAGCTTTCTTT. Its translation is CASSSHPRNTEAFF.